Below, one T cell receptor beta chain is given with its context. Its antigen is currently unknown. This sample stems from a study of PD-L1 blockade in urothelial cancer. Study information: It was at some point between 2014 and 2015 that patients started atezolizumab at 1,200 mg intravenously every 3 weeks. Blood samples contained a median 141,255 T cells.

The germline V gene has CDR1 MDHEN and CDR2 SYDVKM. The CDR3 sequence is 14 residues long. V was pared by 4 bases and J by 4 bases, with 13 bases between. General study results and limits: Patients who had durable benefit saw their tumor-associated blood clones expand more at 3 weeks.

The templates were synthetic TCR analogs, and they were spiked into each PCR. Profiled with immunoSEQ multiplex PCR; TCRdb holds only in-frame clones, not every one. Found here are around 100,000 clones, roughly nine tenths of them singletons; the top ten hold just over 0.9%. The clonotype comes from a woman of 80 years or more with urothelial cancer. The J gene is TRBJ1-1, the V gene TRBV28, with D possibly being TRBD1 (5 bases). Sequenced material: PBMCs, taken around atezolizumab (anti-PD-L1) treatment. The CDR3 loop is CASSYQGGSTEAFF. The CDR3 DNA sequence: TGTGCCAGCAGTTACCAGGGAGGTAGCACTGAAGCTTTCTTT.